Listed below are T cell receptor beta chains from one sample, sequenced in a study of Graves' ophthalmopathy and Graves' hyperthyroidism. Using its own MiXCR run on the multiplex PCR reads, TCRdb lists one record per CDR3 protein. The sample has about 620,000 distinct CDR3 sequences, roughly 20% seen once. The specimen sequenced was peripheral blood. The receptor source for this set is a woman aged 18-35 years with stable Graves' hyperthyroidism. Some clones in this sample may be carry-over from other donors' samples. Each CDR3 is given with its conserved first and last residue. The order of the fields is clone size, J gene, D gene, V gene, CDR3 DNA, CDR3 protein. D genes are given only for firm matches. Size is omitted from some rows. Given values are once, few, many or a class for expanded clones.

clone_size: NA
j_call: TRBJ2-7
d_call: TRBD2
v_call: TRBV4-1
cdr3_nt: TGCGCCAGCAGCCAGTTCCTAGCGGGAAGACGGGGCTACGAGCAGTACTTC
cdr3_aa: CASSQFLAGRRGYEQYF

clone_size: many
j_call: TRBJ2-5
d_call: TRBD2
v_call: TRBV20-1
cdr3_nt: TGCAGTGCCAGTAGCGGGTTTAGGGAGACCCAGTACTTC
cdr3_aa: CSASSGFRETQYF

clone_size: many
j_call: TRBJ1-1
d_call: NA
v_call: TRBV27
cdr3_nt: TGTGCCAGCACTCTGTCGGCAGGGAGTGCCATGAACACTGAAGCTTTCTTT
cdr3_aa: CASTLSAGSAMNTEAFF

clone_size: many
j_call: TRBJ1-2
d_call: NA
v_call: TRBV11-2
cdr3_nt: TGTGCCAGCAGCTTTCCGGCGGGGACGGGAATCTATGGCTACACCTTC
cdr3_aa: CASSFPAGTGIYGYTF

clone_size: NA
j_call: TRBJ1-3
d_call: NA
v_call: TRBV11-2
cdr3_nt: TGTGCCAGCAGCTTAGGTCAGCGGCGCTCTGGAAACACCATATATTTT
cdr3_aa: CASSLGQRRSGNTIYF

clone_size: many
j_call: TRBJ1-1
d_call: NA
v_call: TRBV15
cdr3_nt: TGTGCCACCAGCAGAACAGGTTTCGAGAACACTGAAGCTTTCTTT
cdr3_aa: CATSRTGFENTEAFF

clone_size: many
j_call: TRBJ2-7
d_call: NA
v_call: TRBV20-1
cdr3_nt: TGCAGTGCTCTAAGGACTGGAAAGGGAAACGAGCAGTACTTC
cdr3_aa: CSALRTGKGNEQYF

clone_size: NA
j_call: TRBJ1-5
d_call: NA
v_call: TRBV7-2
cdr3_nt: TGTGCCAGCAGCTTAGTGGTAGATACGCAGCATTTT
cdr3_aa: CASSLVVDTQHF

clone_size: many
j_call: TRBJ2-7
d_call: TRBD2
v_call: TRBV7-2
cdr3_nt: TGTGCCAGCAGCTGGGAGGGCTGGGAGCAGTACTTC
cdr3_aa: CASSWEGWEQYF

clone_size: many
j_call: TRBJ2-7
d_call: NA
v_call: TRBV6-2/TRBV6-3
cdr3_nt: TGTGCCAGCAGTTACAGGGGACGGACCTACGAGCAGTACTTC
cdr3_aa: CASSYRGRTYEQYF

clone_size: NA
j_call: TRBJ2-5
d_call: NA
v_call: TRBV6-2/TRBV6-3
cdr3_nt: TGTGCCAGCAGTTACGGGGCGGAACAAGAGACCCAGTACTTC
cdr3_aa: CASSYGAEQETQYF

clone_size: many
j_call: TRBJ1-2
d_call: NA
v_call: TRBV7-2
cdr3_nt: TGTGCCACCAGGGATTACTATGGCTACACCTTC
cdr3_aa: CATRDYYGYTF

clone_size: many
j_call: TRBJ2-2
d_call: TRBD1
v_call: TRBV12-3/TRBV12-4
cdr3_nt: TGTGCCAGCCGGGACAGATCCACCGGGGAGCTGTTTTTT
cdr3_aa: CASRDRSTGELFF

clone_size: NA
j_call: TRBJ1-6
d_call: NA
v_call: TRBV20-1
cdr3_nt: TGCAGTGCCAGGGGACGGGCGAATTCACCCCTCCACTTT
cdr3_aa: CSARGRANSPLHF

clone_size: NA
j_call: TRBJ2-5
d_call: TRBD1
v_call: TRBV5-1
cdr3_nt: TGCGCCAGCAGCTTGGCCCCAGGGGGAGAGACCCAGTACTTC
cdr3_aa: CASSLAPGGETQYF

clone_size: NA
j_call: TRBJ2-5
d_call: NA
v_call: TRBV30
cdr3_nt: TGTGCCTGGAGGTGGCGGGAGACCCAGTACTTC
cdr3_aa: CAWRWRETQYF

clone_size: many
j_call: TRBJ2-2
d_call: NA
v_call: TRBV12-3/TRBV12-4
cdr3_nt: TGTGCCAGCAGTTTAGGGGCAGGGAAGGGCACCGGGGAGCTGTTTTTT
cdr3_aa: CASSLGAGKGTGELFF

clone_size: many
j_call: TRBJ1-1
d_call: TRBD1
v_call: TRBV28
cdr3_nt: TGTGCCAGCAGCGCTGACAGGGGGCGCCGAGCTTTCTTT
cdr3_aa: CASSADRGRRAFF

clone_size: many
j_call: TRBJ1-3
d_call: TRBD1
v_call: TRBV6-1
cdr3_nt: TGTGCCAGCAGGGGGGGACAGGGTCGAGGAAACACCATATATTTT
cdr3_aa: CASRGGQGRGNTIYF

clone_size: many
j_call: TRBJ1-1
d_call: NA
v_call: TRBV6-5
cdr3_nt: TGTGCCAGCAGTTACTCCCCACAAGTGGGCACTGAAGCTTTCTTT
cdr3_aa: CASSYSPQVGTEAFF

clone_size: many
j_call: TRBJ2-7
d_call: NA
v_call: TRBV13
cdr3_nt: TGTGCCAGCAGCTTTCGGCCCCAGGACGAGCAGTACTTC
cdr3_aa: CASSFRPQDEQYF

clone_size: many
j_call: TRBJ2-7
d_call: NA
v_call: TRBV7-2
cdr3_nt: TGTGCCAGCAGCTTGATGACAGGCCTCTCCTACGAGCAGTACTTC
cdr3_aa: CASSLMTGLSYEQYF

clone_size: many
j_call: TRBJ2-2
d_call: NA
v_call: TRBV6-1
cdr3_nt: TGTGCCAGCGCCCGCGGGGAGCTGTTTTTT
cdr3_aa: CASARGELFF

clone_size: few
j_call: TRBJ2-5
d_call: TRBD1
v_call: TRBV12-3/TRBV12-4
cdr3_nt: TGTGCCAGCAGGGGACAGGGTAAAGAGACCCAGTACTTC
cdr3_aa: CASRGQGKETQYF

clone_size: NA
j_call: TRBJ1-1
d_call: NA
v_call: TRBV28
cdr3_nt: TGTGCCGTGAGAAGCGGCACTGAAGCTTTCTTT
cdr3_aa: CAVRSGTEAFF

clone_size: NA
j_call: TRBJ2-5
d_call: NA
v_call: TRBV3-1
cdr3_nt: TGTGCCAGCAGCCGGGTAGTTCAAGAGACCCAGTACTTC
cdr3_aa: CASSRVVQETQYF

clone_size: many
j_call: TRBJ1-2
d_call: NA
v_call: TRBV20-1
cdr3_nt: TGCAGTGCTAGAGATCAGTTCGATAACTATGGCTACACCTTC
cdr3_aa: CSARDQFDNYGYTF

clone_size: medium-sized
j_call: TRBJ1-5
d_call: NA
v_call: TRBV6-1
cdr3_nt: TGTGCCAGCAGTGAATTTGGGGGCGGAAATCAGCCCCAGCATTTT
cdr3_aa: CASSEFGGGNQPQHF

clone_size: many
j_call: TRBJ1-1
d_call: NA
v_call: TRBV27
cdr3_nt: TGTGCCAGCAGCAGCTTTCCCGTGAACACTGAAGCTTTCTTT
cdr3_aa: CASSSFPVNTEAFF

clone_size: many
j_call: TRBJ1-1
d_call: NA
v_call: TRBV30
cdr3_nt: TGTGCCTGGAGTGAAGGGGATGGCACTGAAGCTTTCTTT
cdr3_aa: CAWSEGDGTEAFF

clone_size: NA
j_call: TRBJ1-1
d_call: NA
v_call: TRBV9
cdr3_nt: TGTGCCAGCAGCGAGAGGCCCGGGGGCCCGAGCACTGAAGCTTTCTTT
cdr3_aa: CASSERPGGPSTEAFF

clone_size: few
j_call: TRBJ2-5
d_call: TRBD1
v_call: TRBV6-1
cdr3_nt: TGTGCCAGCAGTGAAGGTGGGGGACAGGGTTTGACCCAGTACTTC
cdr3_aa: CASSEGGGQGLTQYF

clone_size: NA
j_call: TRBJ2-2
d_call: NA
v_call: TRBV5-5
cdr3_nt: TGTGCCAGCAGACAACGAGGGGGTTCGACCGGGGAGCTGTTTTTT
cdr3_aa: CASRQRGGSTGELFF

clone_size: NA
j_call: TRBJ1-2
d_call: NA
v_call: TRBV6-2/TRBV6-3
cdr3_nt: TGTGCCAGCAGTTACGGAGACGGCTATGGCTACACCTTC
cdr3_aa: CASSYGDGYGYTF

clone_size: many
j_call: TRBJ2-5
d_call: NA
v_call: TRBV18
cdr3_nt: TGTGCCAGCTCACTCCAAGCGCCAACCCAAGAGACCCAGTACTTC
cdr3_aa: CASSLQAPTQETQYF

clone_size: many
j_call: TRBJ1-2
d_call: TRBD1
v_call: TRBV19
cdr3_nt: TGTGCCAGTAGTTCTCCGACAGGGGGAATAAAAATCCGCACCTTC
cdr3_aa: CASSSPTGGIKIRTF

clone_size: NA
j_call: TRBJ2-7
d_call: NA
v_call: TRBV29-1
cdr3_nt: TGCAGCGTTCTAAGCGCCTACGAGCAGTACTTC
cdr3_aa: CSVLSAYEQYF

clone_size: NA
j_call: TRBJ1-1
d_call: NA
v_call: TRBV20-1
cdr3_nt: TGCAGTGCTCGGGTAGGAGTGCTGAACACTGAAGCTTTCTTT
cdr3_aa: CSARVGVLNTEAFF

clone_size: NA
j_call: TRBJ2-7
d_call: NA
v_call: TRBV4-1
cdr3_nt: TGCGCCAGCATCCAAGAACAGGGAATATTCCACGAGCAGTACTTC
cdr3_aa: CASIQEQGIFHEQYF

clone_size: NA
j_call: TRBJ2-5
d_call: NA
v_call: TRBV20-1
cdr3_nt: TGCAGTGCCACGTCCTGGGCCCCTTTTAATGAGGAGACCCAGTACTTC
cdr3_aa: CSATSWAPFNEETQYF

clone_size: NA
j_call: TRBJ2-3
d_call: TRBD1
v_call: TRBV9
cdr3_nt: TGTGCCAGCAGCGACAGGGGTCGCACAGATACGCAGTATTTT
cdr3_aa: CASSDRGRTDTQYF

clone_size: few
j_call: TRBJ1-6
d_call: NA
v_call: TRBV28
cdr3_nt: TGTGCCAGCAGTCTTTGGCGGAGGGGCCGTAATTCACCCCTCCACTTT
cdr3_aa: CASSLWRRGRNSPLHF

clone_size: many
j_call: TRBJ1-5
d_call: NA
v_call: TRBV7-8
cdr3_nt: TGTGCCAGCCAGACTCTGGGACGGTCGGGTCAGCCCCAGCATTTT
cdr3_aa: CASQTLGRSGQPQHF

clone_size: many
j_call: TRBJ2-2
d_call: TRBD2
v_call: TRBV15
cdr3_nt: TGTGCCACCAGCAGAGCTAGCGGGAGGGCCGCCGGGGAGCTGTTTTTT
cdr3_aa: CATSRASGRAAGELFF

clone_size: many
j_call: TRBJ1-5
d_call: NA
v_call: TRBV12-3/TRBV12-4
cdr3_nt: TGTGCCAGCAGTTTTCCCGGCCTTTATGATCAGCCCCAGCATTTT
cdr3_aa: CASSFPGLYDQPQHF

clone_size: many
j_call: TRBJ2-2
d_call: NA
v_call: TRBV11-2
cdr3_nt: TGTGCCAGCAGCAACTACAAGGGGGAGCTGTTTTTT
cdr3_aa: CASSNYKGELFF

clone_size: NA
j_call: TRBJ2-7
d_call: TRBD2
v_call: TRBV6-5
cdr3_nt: TGTGCCAGCAGTTTCGTCCCGGGACTAGCGGGGGGATCGCAGTACTTC
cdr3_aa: CASSFVPGLAGGSQYF